These 12 T cell receptor beta chains came from one sample sequenced in a study of blood T cell repertoires in COVID-19 (dated by TCRdb to 2019 to 2021). The method was the immunoSEQ multiplex PCR assay. TCRdb provides this immuneACCESS table in a form limited to in-frame rearrangements. Some clones are lacking; in checked studies, under half of them reflect an unresolved V gene, and why the rest are absent is not known. In all, the sample holds about 64,000 clones, and 80% to 90% of those were seen once. The leading ten clones occupy less than 1.5% of the sample. Sequenced sample: peripheral blood. Every receptor here comes from a middle-aged man with acute or convalescent COVID-19.

The chain joins TRBV28 to TRBJ1-1; 8 nucleotides align to TRBD1. The CDR3 loop spans 12 amino acids. CDR1 is MDHEN, CDR2 SYDVKM, per germline. CDR3 DNA sequence: TGTGCGACAGGGGCTCTGAACACTGAAGCTTTCTTT. Its protein product is CATGALNTEAFF. The variable domain in full, completed from reference TRBV28 and TRBJ1-1, reads DVKVTQSSRYLVKRTGEKVFLECVQDMDHENMFWYRQDPGLGLRLIYFSYDVKMKEKGDIPEGYSVSREKKERFSLILESASTNQTSMYLCATGALNTEAFFGQGTRLTVV.

There are a few counts of this clone. The rearrangement joins TRBV30 to TRBJ1-4, with D tentatively TRBD1 (5 bases). In germline, CDR1 is GTSNPN, CDR2 SVGIG (reference sequence). The CDR3 has 13 residues. V was pared by 3 bases and J by 6 bases, with 11 bases between. This CDR3 is CAWRSGLDEKLFF. CDR3 in DNA: TGTGCCTGGAGATCAGGGCTGGATGAAAAACTGTTTTTT.

The V call is TRBV6-5, the J call TRBJ1-1; 8 bases line up with TRBD1. Losses at the gene ends were 6 bases for V and 3 bases for J; bases not matched to a gene: 3. The CDR3 loop spans 13 amino acids. CDR1 MNHEY and CDR2 SVGAGI come from the germline V gene. CDR3 amino acids: CASRMDRDTEAFF. CDR3 sequence (DNA): TGTGCCAGCAGGATGGACAGGGACACTGAAGCTTTCTTT.

The V call is TRBV29-1, the J call TRBJ1-1; no firm D call. Germline lookup yields CDR1 SQVTM and CDR2 ANQGSEA. The CDR3 sequence is 11 residues long. V lost 7 bases and J 7 bases, leaving 13 bases between the germline ends. The CDR3 DNA reads as TGCAGCGCTAAACCCCAGTTTGAAGCTTTCTTT. Its protein is CSAKPQFEAFF.

This chain links TRBV6-5 with TRBJ2-3; 7 nucleotides match TRBD2. V was clipped by 2 bases and J by 4 bases; unmatched bases: 6. Germline loops: CDR1 MNHEY, CDR2 SVGAGI. This CDR3 comprises 15 residues. The CDR3 bases are TGTGCCAGCAGTTACGGCGGGAGTGGGTCAGATACGCAGTATTTT. Protein product: CASSYGGSGSDTQYF.

V is TRBV30 and J is TRBJ1-2; TRBD1 matches 8 bases. V was clipped by 7 bases and J by 8 bases; unmatched bases: 6. The CDR3 sequence is 11 residues long. Germline CDR1 and CDR2: GTSNPN and SVGIG (reference sequence). CDR3 sequence (DNA): TGTGCCTACCAGGGGGCGGGCGGCTACACCTTC. It is translated as CAYQGAGGYTF.

V is TRBV6-5 and J is TRBJ1-2; 7 nucleotides match TRBD1. The germline V gene has CDR1 MNHEY and CDR2 SVGAGI. The V and J ends lost 6 bases and 2 bases, in that order; junction bases with no gene match: 9. The length of the CDR3 is 15 residues. CDR3 amino acids: CASSNLAGGNYGYTF. The CDR3 coding sequence is TGTGCCAGCAGCAATCTTGCAGGGGGGAACTATGGCTACACCTTC.

The chain couples TRBV5-4 to TRBJ1-3; D possibly corresponds to TRBD1 (6 bases). The length of the CDR3 is 17 residues. Germline loops: CDR1 SGHNT, CDR2 YYREEE (reference sequence). Trimming stripped 0 bases from V and 0 bases from J, with 13 bases between. In DNA, the CDR3 is TGTGCCAGCAGCTTGGGCGGGGGGGCAAACTCTGGAAACACCATATATTTT. Protein product: CASSLGGGANSGNTIYF. Drawing the rest from reference TRBV5-4 and TRBJ1-3, the complete variable domain is ETGVTQSPTHLIKTRGQQVTLRCSSQSGHNTVSWYQQALGQGPQFIFQYYREEENGRGNFPPRFSGLQFPNYSSELNVNALELDDSALYLCASSLGGGANSGNTIYFGEGSWLTVV.

The genes are TRBV4-1 and TRBJ1-6, with D maybe TRBD1 (6 bases). The length of the CDR3 is 20 residues. Germline CDR1 and CDR2: MGHRA and YSYEKL. V was clipped by 0 bases and J by 0 bases, with 18 bases between them. The CDR3 here is CASSQDLGGRVGSYNSPLHF. The CDR3 nucleotides are TGCGCCAGCAGCCAAGATCTTGGGGGCCGGGTAGGCTCCTATAATTCACCCCTCCACTTT.

V usage is TRBV10-2 and J usage is TRBJ1-5, with TRBD1 identical over 7 bases. J gave up 1 base and V 6 bases, and 3 bases lay outside the gene matches. The CDR3 contains 14 residues. Looked up from germline, CDR1 is WSHSY and CDR2 is SAAADI. The CDR3 reads CASSETGSNQPQHF. DNA of the CDR3: TGCGCCAGCAGCGAGACAGGGAGCAATCAGCCCCAGCATTTT.

The rearrangement uses TRBV7-9 and TRBJ1-1; D possibly corresponds to TRBD1 (5 bases). With 4 bases removed from V and 8 bases from J, the gap between germline ends came to 17 bases. The CDR3 sequence is 14 residues long. CDR1 and CDR2 (germline): SEHNR, FQNEAQ (reference sequence). The CDR3 loop reads CASSSISGRGEAFF. The CDR3 region has the DNA TGTGCCAGCAGCTCCATCTCTGGGAGGGGAGAAGCTTTCTTT.

The chain combines TRBV2 with TRBJ2-5; the D is unclear. The germline gives CDR1 SNHLY, CDR2 FYNNEI. Between the trimmed V and J ends, which lost 8 bases and 2 bases, there was a span of 6 bases. There are 11 residues in the CDR3. In DNA form, the CDR3 reads TGTGCCAGCTCGAGACAAGAGACCCAGTACTTC. Its translation is CASSRQETQYF.